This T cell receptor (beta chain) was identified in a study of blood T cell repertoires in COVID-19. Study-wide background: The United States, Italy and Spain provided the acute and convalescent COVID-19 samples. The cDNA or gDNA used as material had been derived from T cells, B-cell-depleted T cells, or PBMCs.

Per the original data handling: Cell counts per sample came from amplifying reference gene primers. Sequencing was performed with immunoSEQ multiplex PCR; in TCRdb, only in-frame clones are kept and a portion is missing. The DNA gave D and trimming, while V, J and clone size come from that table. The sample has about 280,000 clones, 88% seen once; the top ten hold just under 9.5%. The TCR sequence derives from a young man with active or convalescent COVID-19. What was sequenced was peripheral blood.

The CDR3 reads CASSLGDGDTDTQYF. Written as DNA, the CDR3 is TGTGCCAGCAGCTTGGGAGACGGAGACACAGATACGCAGTATTTT. The chain joins TRBV5-4 to TRBJ2-3; no clear D. Looked up from germline, CDR1 is SGHNT and CDR2 is YYREEE (reference sequence). There are 15 residues in the CDR3. V gave up 0 bases and J gave up 2 bases, with 10 bases separating them.